These 16 T cell receptor beta chains originate from one sample sequenced in a study of shared clonotypes between healthy human individuals. The repertoire was sequenced with immunoSEQ multiplex PCR; TCRdb's copy has only in-frame clones and lacks some. Of some 2,000,000 clones in the sample, 90% to 96% are singletons; the top ten hold roughly 0.13%. Sequencing was performed on naive CD4+ T cells sorted from blood. Subset indicated: CD45RA+ positively selected. These receptors were taken from a man between 18 and 35 years old in good health.

The rearrangement links TRBV19 to TRBJ2-7; D may be TRBD2 (5 bases). This CDR3 is built from 14 residues. Looked up from germline, CDR1 is LNHDA and CDR2 is SQIVND (reference sequence). Trimming took off 5 bases at V and 3 bases at J, with 14 bases between the two ends. CDR3: CASSREGRVYEQYF. In nucleotides, the CDR3 is TGTGCCAGTAGTCGAGAGGGCAGAGTCTACGAGCAGTACTTC.

This chain joins TRBV7-2 and TRBJ2-7; 10 nucleotides line up with TRBD2. Trimming cost V 1 base and J 4 bases; bases outside gene matches: 10. Germline V gene data show CDR1 as SGHTA and CDR2 as FQGNSA. CDR3 size: 17 residues. DNA for the CDR3: TGTGCCAGCAGCTTAGTAGCGCTAGCGGGAGTTGGTTACGAGCAGTACTTC. Translation gives CASSLVALAGVGYEQYF.

The gene calls are TRBV6-6 and TRBJ2-7, with D tentatively TRBD2 (5 bases). The CDR3 is 13 amino acids. Germline assignment: CDR1 MNHNY and CDR2 SVGAGI (reference sequence). V lost 7 bases, J lost 6 bases, and 16 bases lay in between. CDR3 coding DNA: TGTGCCAGCACCACGATAAAGCGGAGCGAGCAGTACTTC. It specifies CASTTIKRSEQYF.

The chain employs TRBV27 and TRBJ1-4; tentative D call: TRBD1 (6 bases). There are 15 residues in the CDR3. The germline V and J ends were trimmed by 6 bases and 7 bases, with 18 bases remaining between them. Per the germline V gene, CDR1 is MNHEY and CDR2 is SMNVEV (reference sequence). CDR3 coding DNA: TGTGCCAGCAGGCTTATGGGGGCGATCGGTGAAAAACTGTTTTTT. It is translated as CASRLMGAIGEKLFF.

The chain links TRBV29-1 to TRBJ2-3; D might be TRBD2 (6 bases). Trimming left V 8 bases short and J 1 base short, with 16 bases between. This CDR3 region has 14 residues. Per the germline V gene, CDR1 is SQVTM and CDR2 is ANQGSEA. The CDR3, as DNA: TGCAGCATTCCGGTAGTAGCGGGCACAGATACGCAGTATTTT. It yields the protein CSIPVVAGTDTQYF.

The chain links TRBV7-2 to TRBJ2-2; D may be TRBD1 or TRBD2 (5 bases each). With 0 bases removed from V and 6 bases from J, the gap between germline ends came to 14 bases. The CDR3 has 16 residues. CDR1 SGHTA and CDR2 FQGNSA come from the germline V gene. Here the CDR3 reads CASSLAGGTVAGELFF. In DNA, the CDR3 is TGTGCCAGCAGCTTAGCTGGGGGAACCGTGGCCGGGGAGCTGTTTTTT. The complete variable domain, with remaining parts taken from reference TRBV7-2 and TRBJ2-2, reads GAGVSQSPSNKVTEKGKDVELRCDPISGHTALYWYRQSLGQGLEFLIYFQGNSAPDKSGLPSDRFSAERTGGSVSTLTIQRTQQEDSAVYLCASSLAGGTVAGELFFGEGSRLTVL.

The rearrangement uses TRBV6-1 and TRBJ2-2; tentatively, D is TRBD2 (6 bases). The CDR3 extends over 15 amino acids. V lost 6 bases to trimming and J lost 2 bases, with 13 bases between them. Germline CDR1 MNHNS, CDR2 SASEGT. The DNA of the CDR3 is TGTGCCAGCAGCCGGGACTTCACAAACACCGGGGAGCTGTTTTTT. Residues: CASSRDFTNTGELFF.

The chain links TRBV7-2 to TRBJ2-3; no firm D call. The CDR3 is 13 amino acids. V dropped 3 bases and J dropped 0 bases, with 4 bases sitting between them. Germline V gives CDR1 SGHTA, CDR2 FQGNSA. DNA for the CDR3: TGTGCCAGCAGCTTTAGCAGCACAGATACGCAGTATTTT. It is translated as CASSFSSTDTQYF.

Note on this clone: The same CDR3 can be traced to other DNA sequences in this sample. The chain carries TRBV10-1 and TRBJ1-1; unclear D gene. The V end was cut by 5 bases, the J end by 1 base, with 5 bases between. Germline-derived CDR1 and CDR2 are WNHNN and SYGVQD (reference sequence). The CDR3 runs to 12 residues. CDR3 DNA sequence: TGCGCCAGCAGTCAAGGGAACACTGAAGCTTTCTTT. Residues: CASSQGNTEAFF.

This clone was seen only once. J is TRBJ2-1 and V is TRBV6-5; no firm D call. CDR1 is MNHEY, CDR2 SVGAGI, per germline. The CDR3 loop spans 14 amino acids. V lost 4 bases and J lost 4, with 11 bases in between. The CDR3, as DNA: TGTGCCAGCAGTTTCCTCGGCAGGTACAATGAGCAGTTCTTC. Translating gives CASSFLGRYNEQFF.

The J gene is TRBJ1-6, the V gene TRBV5-5, with D tentatively TRBD1 (5 bases). V lost 1 base and J 9 bases, leaving 17 bases between the germline ends. The germline gives CDR1 SGHKS, CDR2 YYEKEE (reference sequence). The CDR3 runs 16 residues. CDR3 bases: TGTGCCAGCAGCTTGTTTCCAGGGATTGAGGTTTCACCCCTCCACTTT. Translation: CASSLFPGIEVSPLHF.

Worth noting for this clone: Other nucleotide sequences from this sample produce the same CDR3. The genes are TRBV2 and TRBJ2-3; no reliable D call. The germline V gene has CDR1 SNHLY and CDR2 FYNNEI. The CDR3 sequence is 13 residues long. Trimming shortened V by 8 bases and J by 1 base, and 10 bases separated the two germline ends. CDR3 amino acids: CASSAQGTDTQYF. The CDR3 coding sequence is TGTGCCAGCTCCGCTCAGGGCACAGATACGCAGTATTTT.

A few counts support this clone. The genes are TRBV5-6 and TRBJ2-7, with 9 positions matching TRBD1. Germline CDR1 SGHDT, CDR2 YYEEEE. V lost 2 bases to trimming and J lost 2 bases; unmatched junction nucleotides: 5. This CDR3 is 15 amino acids long. CDR3 sequence reads: CASSFVRTGAYEQYF. In DNA, the CDR3 is TGTGCCAGCAGCTTCGTCCGGACAGGGGCCTACGAGCAGTACTTC. The full variable domain, with the rest looked up from reference TRBV5-6 and TRBJ2-7, is DAGVTQSPTHLIKTRGQQVTLRCSPKSGHDTVSWYQQALGQGPQFIFQYYEEEERQRGNFPDRFSGHQFPNYSSELNVNALLLGDSALYLCASSFVRTGAYEQYFGPGTRLTVT.

The V and J genes are TRBV18 and TRBJ2-5; D call uncertain. This CDR3 contains 14 residues. The germline CDR1 and CDR2 sequences are KGHSH and LQKENI. Trimming removed 2 bases from V and 2 bases from J, with 9 bases in between. The CDR3 sequence: CASSPSWGQETQYF. Written as DNA, the CDR3 is TGTGCCAGCTCACCATCGTGGGGTCAAGAGACCCAGTACTTC.

The chain carries TRBV6-1 and TRBJ1-2, with no clear D. CDR1 and CDR2 from the germline V gene are MNHNS and SASEGT. The CDR3 totals 15 residues. The V end was cut by 2 bases, the J end by 1 base, with 11 bases between. The CDR3 DNA reads TGTGCCAGCAGTGAACAGGCGCTCGGTAACTATGGCTACACCTTC. Encoded protein: CASSEQALGNYGYTF.

With regard to this clone: This CDR3 is also generated by other DNA sequences in the sample. This sequence joins TRBV6-5 and TRBJ2-1; D is unresolved. The germline gives CDR1 MNHEY, CDR2 SVGAGI. V lost 2 bases, J lost 8 bases, and 4 bases lay in between. The CDR3 has 11 residues. CDR3 coding DNA: TGTGCCAGCAGTTACAGGGATGAGCAGTTCTTC. Amino acids: CASSYRDEQFF.